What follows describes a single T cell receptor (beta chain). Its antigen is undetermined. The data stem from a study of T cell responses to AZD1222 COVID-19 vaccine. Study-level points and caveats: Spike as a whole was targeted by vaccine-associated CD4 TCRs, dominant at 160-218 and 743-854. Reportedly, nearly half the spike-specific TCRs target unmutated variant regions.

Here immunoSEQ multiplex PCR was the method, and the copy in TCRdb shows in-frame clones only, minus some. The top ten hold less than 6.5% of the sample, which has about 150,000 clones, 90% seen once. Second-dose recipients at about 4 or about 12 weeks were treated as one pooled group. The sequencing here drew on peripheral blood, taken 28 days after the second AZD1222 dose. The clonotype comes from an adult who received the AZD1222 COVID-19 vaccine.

The CDR3 coding sequence is TGTGCCAGCAGCCAAGCCCTAGCGAGGGTCGGGGAGCTGTTTTTT. Its protein product is CASSQALARVGELFF. This chain uses TRBV7-2 with TRBJ2-2; perhaps TRBD2 as D (6 bases). Between the trimmed V and J ends, which lost 5 bases and 7 bases, there was a span of 17 bases. Germline V lookup: CDR1 SGHTA, CDR2 FQGNSA. This CDR3 spans 15 amino acids.